The T cell receptor (beta chain) under discussion was sequenced for a study of vaccination and CD4 T cells after COVID-19. The V and J ends lost 5 bases and 3 bases, in that order; junction bases with no gene match: 7. The CDR3 spans 14 residues. CDR1 is SEHNR and CDR2 is FQNEAQ in the germline V gene (reference sequence). Treatment of the sample: approximately nine-day PBMC culture with coronavirus spike peptide pools or control peptides (ViraFEST assay). During the years 2011-2018, before the COVID-19 pandemic, the unexposed donor's CD4+ T cells were collected. On this clonotype itself: Its antigen is still unknown.

The Oncomine TCR Beta short-read assay was applied to DNA of cultured CD4+ T cells. TCRdb used MiXCR to reprocess the PCR reads, holding one entry per CDR3 protein. The profile covers fewer than 7,500 distinct CDR3 sequences, with around three fifths appearing a single time and over 25% taken by the ten largest. Whole-study findings and limits: Post-vaccination, and not before, a median approximately 89% of reactive clones appeared in convalescent patients.

The TCR comes from a human donor in good health. The source material was CD4+ T cells from blood, cultured in vitro. The chain combines TRBV7-9 with TRBJ2-7, with 7 bases fitting TRBD1. The CDR3 bases are TGTGCCAGCAGCGGGTGGGGACAGAACTACGAGCAGTACTTC. Protein sequence: CASSGWGQNYEQYF.